One T cell receptor (beta chain) is described in this entry. Its antigen is still unknown. CDR3 length equals 14 residues. Germline loops: CDR1 SGHTA, CDR2 FQGNSA. V lost 4 bases and J 6 bases, leaving 15 bases between the germline ends. Profiled with immunoSEQ multiplex PCR; TCRdb holds only in-frame clones, not every one. The sample lists roughly 92,000 clones; 85% to 90% were seen once. The sample originates from a study of T cell responses to AZD1222 COVID-19 vaccine. Study-level points and caveats: Spike as a whole was targeted by vaccine-associated CD4 TCRs, dominant at 160-218 and 743-854. Spike-specific TCR repertoires showed rising breadth and depth after two AZD1222 doses. All repertoire sampling was performed exclusively after the peak T cell response.

This chain links TRBV7-2 with TRBJ1-2, with D perhaps TRBD1 (6 bases). This receptor was obtained from an adult in good health. This specimen was peripheral blood, taken on day 0 of AZD1222 vaccination. Written as DNA, the CDR3 is TGTGCCAGCAGCTCGGGGGGGGGCCCGAATGGCTACACCTTC. Translated: CASSSGGGPNGYTF.